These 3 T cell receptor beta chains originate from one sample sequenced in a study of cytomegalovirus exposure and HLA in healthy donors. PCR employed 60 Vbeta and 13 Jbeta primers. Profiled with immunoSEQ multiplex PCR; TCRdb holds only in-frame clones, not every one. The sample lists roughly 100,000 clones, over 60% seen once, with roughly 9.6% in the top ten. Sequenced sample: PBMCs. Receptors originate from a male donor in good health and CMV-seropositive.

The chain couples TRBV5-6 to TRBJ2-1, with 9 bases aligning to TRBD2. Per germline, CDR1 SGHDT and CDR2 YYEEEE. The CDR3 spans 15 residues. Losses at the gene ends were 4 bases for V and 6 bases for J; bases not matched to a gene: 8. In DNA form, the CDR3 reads TGTGCCAGCAGCCCTTTAAGGCGGGGGGGCAATGAGCAGTTCTTC. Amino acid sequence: CASSPLRRGGNEQFF.

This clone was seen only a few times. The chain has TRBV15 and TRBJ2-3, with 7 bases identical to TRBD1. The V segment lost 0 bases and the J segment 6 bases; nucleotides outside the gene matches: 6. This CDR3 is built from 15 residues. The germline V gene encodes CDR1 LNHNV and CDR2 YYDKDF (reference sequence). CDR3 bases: TGTGCCACCAGCAGAGATAGGGGGCCTGCGGATACGCAGTATTTT. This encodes CATSRDRGPADTQYF.

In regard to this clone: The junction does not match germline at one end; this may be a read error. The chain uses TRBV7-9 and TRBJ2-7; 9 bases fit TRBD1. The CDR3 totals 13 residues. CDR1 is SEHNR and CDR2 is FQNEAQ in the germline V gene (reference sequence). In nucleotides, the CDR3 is TGTTCCAGCACTAGGACAGGGGCCTACGAGCAGTACTTC. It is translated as CSSTRTGAYEQYF. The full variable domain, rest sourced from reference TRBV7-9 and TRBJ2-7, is DTGVSQNPRHKITKRGQNVTFRCDPISEHNRLYWYRQTLGQGPEFLTYFQNEAQLEKSRLLSDRFSAERPKGSFSTLEIQRTEQGDSAMYLCSSTRTGAYEQYFGPGTRLTVT.